This TCR beta chain was observed in a study of CD8 T cells in Susac syndrome. Overall study context: Eight or nine of the sequenced Susac syndrome patients were in remission, and more than 5 had active disease. When blood was collected, patients with Susac syndrome were therapy-naive, were taking corticosteroids, or were receiving intravenous immunoglobulin alone.

Turning to this clonotype: The antigen remains undetermined.

General study findings and limits: Clonal expansion was missing from Susac syndrome CD4+ T cell repertoires.

A quantity of about 0.45 to 1 ug RNA underwent reverse transcription using random hexamers. Via MiXCR, TCRdb re-called the immunoSEQ multiplex PCR reads, giving one row per CDR3 protein. The sample yields more than 100,000 distinct CDR3 sequences, 96% seen once. Susac syndrome patients met recently defined diagnostic criteria for definite or probable disease. Germline CDR1 and CDR2: SGHTA and FQGNSA. CDR3 size: 15 residues. Trimming cost V 0 bases and J 4 bases, with 12 bases left between them. Sequenced material: CD4+ T cells from PBMCs. This receptor was taken from a human donor with Susac syndrome. The chain links TRBV7-2 to TRBJ1-2; D may be TRBD1 (5 bases). The chain's CDR3 is CASSLAGRGFYGYTF. The CDR3 coding sequence is TGTGCCAGCAGCTTAGCGGGTCGGGGCTTCTATGGCTACACCTTC.